These 24 T cell receptor beta chains came from one sample sequenced in a study of shared clonotypes between healthy human individuals. Profiling relied on immunoSEQ multiplex PCR, and the TCRdb table lists in-frame clones only, not all of them. The sample yields more than 450,000 clones, about four fifths seen once. The sample comprised PBMCs. The receptors were sampled from a woman aged 40 to 50 in good health. Some clones in this sample may be carry-over from other donors' samples.

The V gene is TRBV15, the J gene TRBJ2-1, with 14 bases identical to TRBD2. CDR3 size: 14 residues. Germline V CDR1 and CDR2: LNHNV, YYDKDF (reference sequence). V shed 6 bases and J 10 bases; nucleotides not matched to a gene: 5. CDR3 protein: CATRTSGRVEEQFF. As DNA, the CDR3 is TGTGCCACCAGGACTAGCGGGAGGGTGGAGGAGCAGTTCTTC.

The V gene is TRBV18, the J gene TRBJ2-5; D possibly corresponds to TRBD2 (6 bases). Germline lookup yields CDR1 KGHSH and CDR2 LQKENI. V dropped 4 bases and J dropped 1 base, with 13 bases sitting between them. The CDR3 has 15 residues. The CDR3 coding sequence is TGTGCCAGCTCACGTAGCCAGGGACTCCAAGAGACCCAGTACTTC. Protein: CASSRSQGLQETQYF.

The V call is TRBV6-4, the J call TRBJ2-6; D ambiguous. The length of the CDR3 is 16 residues. Between the trimmed V and J ends, which lost 2 bases and 0 bases, there was a span of 8 bases. Germline V CDR1 and CDR2: MRHNA, SNTAGT. CDR3 sequence (DNA): TGTGCCAGCAGTGACGGGAAGAGCTCTGGGGCCAACGTCCTGACTTTC. This gives the protein CASSDGKSSGANVLTF.

This clone appeared a single time. J is TRBJ2-5 and V is TRBV18; no clear D gene. The germline V gene encodes CDR1 KGHSH and CDR2 LQKENI. Trimming stripped 5 bases from V and 2 bases from J, with 15 bases between. This CDR3 has 15 amino acids. This CDR3 is CASSSTDIRQETQYF. For the CDR3, the DNA is TGTGCCAGCTCATCCACAGATATTAGGCAAGAGACCCAGTACTTC.

This clone was found once. This chain connects TRBV28 to TRBJ1-4; 7 bases are shared with TRBD1. Germline V gene sequence: CDR1 MDHEN, CDR2 SYDVKM. The trim removed 1 base at V and 7 bases at J, leaving 9 bases unmatched. The CDR3 totals 16 residues. This CDR3 reads CASSLFRGLDAEKLFF. CDR3 DNA: TGTGCCAGCAGTTTATTTAGGGGGCTTGATGCTGAAAAACTGTTTTTT.

This clone occurred many times. CDR3 sequence: CASSLSPQGGMNTEAFF. CDR3 DNA: TGTGCCAGCAGCTTGTCCCCGCAAGGGGGGATGAACACTGAAGCTTTCTTT. This sequence joins TRBV5-6 and TRBJ1-1, with D tentatively TRBD1 (6 bases). V lost 1 base to trimming and J lost 0 bases, with 16 bases between them. CDR1 and CDR2 from the germline V gene are SGHDT and YYEEEE. CDR3 size: 17 residues.

The chain recombines TRBV7-2 with TRBJ2-7; TRBD1 agrees at 9 bases. Trimming cost V 4 bases and J 6 bases; bases outside gene matches: 10. This CDR3 is built from 15 residues. Germline assignment: CDR1 SGHTA and CDR2 FQGNSA. The DNA for the CDR3 is TGTGCCAGCAGCTACCGACCGGGACAGGGATCCGAGCAGTACTTC. Translating gives CASSYRPGQGSEQYF.

As DNA, the CDR3 is TGTGCCAGCCGGGCCCCGGGACTTCACTACGAGCAGTACTTC. Its protein product is CASRAPGLHYEQYF. The chain employs TRBV6-5 and TRBJ2-7; a possible D gene is TRBD2 (6 bases). CDR3 size: 14 residues. Germline V CDR1 and CDR2: MNHEY, SVGAGI. Trimming shortened V by 8 bases and J by 3 bases, and 17 bases separated the two germline ends.

The CDR3 sequence: CAIRGAGRDTQYF. CDR3 DNA: TGTGCCATCAGAGGCGCGGGACGAGATACGCAGTATTTT. The V call is TRBV10-3, the J call TRBJ2-3; a possible D gene is TRBD2 (6 bases). Trimming cost V 6 bases and J 5 bases, with 12 bases left between them. The CDR3 contains 13 residues. Germline lookup yields CDR1 ENHRY and CDR2 SYGVKD.

The rearrangement joins TRBV7-8 to TRBJ2-1; D remains unclear. Germline-derived CDR1 and CDR2 are SGHVS and FQNEAQ. The CDR3 runs 17 residues. V lost 5 bases and J lost 0, with 17 bases in between. CDR3 residues: CASSTGFAASSYNEQFF. The CDR3, as DNA: TGTGCCAGCAGCACGGGTTTCGCGGCGAGCTCCTACAATGAGCAGTTCTTC.

CDR3 nucleotide sequence: TGTGCCAGCAGCCGTCCGGGACAGGGTGGCAATGAGCAGTTCTTC. This codes for CASSRPGQGGNEQFF. The chain links TRBV7-3 to TRBJ2-1; 9 bases agree with TRBD1. The CDR3 contains 15 residues. With 5 bases clipped from V and 6 bases from J, the junction kept 8 bases outside the gene matches. The germline V gene has CDR1 SGHTA and CDR2 FQGTGA.

This clone was seen a few times. The chain carries TRBV4-2 and TRBJ1-4; the D is unclear. V was trimmed by 4 bases and J by 5 bases, leaving 5 bases between them. The CDR3 loop spans 12 amino acids. CDR1 and CDR2 (germline): LGHNA, YNFKEQ. CDR3 in DNA: TGTGCCAGCAGCCGAGGAAATGAAAAACTGTTTTTT. The encoded protein is CASSRGNEKLFF.

The chain employs TRBV5-1 and TRBJ1-5, with 9 positions matching TRBD1. The V gene's germline CDR1 is SGHRS and CDR2 YFSETQ. This CDR3 contains 14 residues. The J segment lost 7 bases and the V segment lost 0 bases, leaving 2 bases of the junction unmatched. CDR3 sequence reads: CASSLVQGAQPQHF. The CDR3 DNA reads as TGCGCCAGCAGCTTGGTACAGGGGGCCCAGCCCCAGCATTTT.

The V gene is TRBV11-2, the J gene TRBJ2-7, with 14 bases identical to TRBD2. The germline gives CDR1 SGHAT, CDR2 FQNNGV. CDR3 length: 17 amino acids. After removal of 5 bases from V and 7 bases from J, the junction contained 13 bases not matched to a gene. The CDR3 region is CASSLRARGLAGVEQYF. CDR3 in DNA: TGTGCCAGCAGCCTCCGAGCTCGGGGACTAGCGGGAGTAGAGCAGTACTTC.

This sequence joins TRBV6-4 and TRBJ2-1, with 10 bases fitting TRBD2. Germline CDR1 is MRHNA and CDR2 is SNTAGT. Trimming took 2 bases from V and 5 from J; bases not matched to a gene: 3. The CDR3 spans 15 residues. CDR3 in amino acids: CASSDEAGGNNEQFF. CDR3 DNA sequence: TGTGCCAGCAGTGACGAAGCGGGAGGGAACAATGAGCAGTTCTTC.

The chain joins TRBV28 to TRBJ2-2, with unresolved D. Germline V gene sequence: CDR1 MDHEN, CDR2 SYDVKM. V dropped 8 bases and J dropped 3 bases, with 10 bases sitting between them. The CDR3 has 13 amino acids. The CDR3 coding sequence is TGTGCCAGCGAGGAGACGGACACCGGGGAGCTGTTTTTT. It yields the protein CASEETDTGELFF.

The V call is TRBV2, the J call TRBJ1-1; D ambiguous. V was cut by 4 bases and J by 2 bases, with 11 bases left in between. CDR3 size: 14 residues. Per germline, CDR1 SNHLY and CDR2 FYNNEI. The CDR3 region has the DNA TGTGCCAGCAGTGTAACGACACTTAACACTGAAGCTTTCTTT. It codes for CASSVTTLNTEAFF.

The chain combines TRBV4-1 with TRBJ2-5, with 8 nucleotides matching TRBD1. J was trimmed by 6 bases and V by 0 bases; bases with no gene match: 9. CDR1 is MGHRA, CDR2 YSYEKL, per germline. The CDR3 loop spans 16 amino acids. The CDR3 loop reads CASSQDGSGGAKTQYF. CDR3 coding DNA: TGCGCCAGCAGCCAAGATGGGTCAGGGGGCGCGAAGACCCAGTACTTC.

V usage is TRBV28 and J usage is TRBJ2-7, with 9 bases fitting TRBD2. The length of the CDR3 is 15 residues. Germline V gives CDR1 MDHEN, CDR2 SYDVKM. V lost 0 bases and J lost 2; bases outside the gene matches: 2. DNA for the CDR3: TGTGCCAGCAGTTTATGGACTAGCGGCACCTACGAGCAGTACTTC. Its protein is CASSLWTSGTYEQYF.

The rearrangement uses TRBV19 and TRBJ2-7; maybe TRBD2 (5 bases). Germline V gene sequence: CDR1 LNHDA, CDR2 SQIVND (reference sequence). The CDR3 runs 14 residues. The V and J ends lost 0 bases and 1 base respectively, with 7 bases between them. CDR3 in amino acids: CASSIELESYEQYF. CDR3 DNA: TGTGCCAGTAGTATAGAACTAGAATCCTACGAGCAGTACTTC. The whole variable domain, filled in from reference TRBV19 and TRBJ2-7, reads DGGITQSPKYLFRKEGQNVTLSCEQNLNHDAMYWYRQDPGQGLRLIYYSQIVNDFQKGDIAEGYSVSREKKESFPLTVTSAQKNPTAFYLCASSIELESYEQYFGPGTRLTVT.

The chain employs TRBV5-4 and TRBJ2-7; 9 nucleotides agree with TRBD1. With 1 base clipped from V and 4 bases from J, the junction kept 3 bases outside the gene matches. The CDR3 extends over 14 amino acids. Looked up from germline, CDR1 is SGHNT and CDR2 is YYREEE (reference sequence). CDR3 region: CASSLSGQGYEQYF. The CDR3 nucleotides are TGTGCCAGCAGCTTGTCGGGACAGGGTTACGAGCAGTACTTC.

The chain has TRBV5-1 and TRBJ2-5; 7 bases map to TRBD1. J lost 2 bases, V lost 2 bases, and 6 bases had no gene match. The CDR3 consists of 15 residues. Germline assignment: CDR1 SGHRS and CDR2 YFSETQ. The CDR3 spells CASSFPLTGQETQYF. The CDR3 region has the DNA TGCGCCAGCAGCTTTCCGCTGACAGGGCAAGAGACCCAGTACTTC.

J is TRBJ2-3 and V is TRBV5-1; D may correspond to TRBD1 or TRBD2 (5 bases each). V was pared by 4 bases and J by 1 base, with 10 bases between. CDR1 SGHRS and CDR2 YFSETQ come from the germline V gene. The CDR3 runs 14 residues. CDR3 DNA sequence: TGCGCCAGCAGCGACGGGACGGGCACAGATACGCAGTATTTT. Translated, it gives CASSDGTGTDTQYF.

This clone has a single count. The chain is built from TRBV7-3 and TRBJ2-1, with 10 bases identical to TRBD1. The CDR3 is 15 amino acids. CDR1 is SGHTA, CDR2 FQGTGA, per germline. Trimming took 5 bases from V and 9 from J; bases not matched to a gene: 10. The CDR3 loop is CASSAPGTGVGEQFF. The CDR3 DNA follows: TGTGCCAGCAGCGCCCCCGGGACAGGGGTAGGTGAGCAGTTCTTC.